One T cell receptor beta chain is described in this entry. Its antigen is still unknown. The sample originates from a study of cytomegalovirus exposure and HLA in healthy donors. Study-wide points: A later analysis appeared to link common viral pathogens to several of the most significant clusters.

CDR1 is ENHRY, CDR2 SYGVKD, per germline. CDR3 length equals 17 residues. Trimming took 6 bases from V and 6 from J, leaving 26 bases between them. Vbeta (60) and Jbeta (13) primers were used in the PCR. The assay was immunoSEQ multiplex PCR, and TCRdb's table has in-frame clones only and misses some. This sample has roughly 92,000 clones, with about four fifths found just once. What was sequenced was PBMCs. This clonotype was obtained from a man aged 45 to 65 in good health and CMV-seropositive. This sequence joins TRBV10-3 and TRBJ1-2, with D tentatively TRBD1 (5 bases). This CDR3 reads CAISPSSGLRLNDGYTF. CDR3 sequence (DNA): TGTGCCATCAGCCCCTCCTCGGGACTCCGGTTGAATGATGGCTACACCTTC.